Listed here are 17 T cell receptor beta chains from one sample, sequenced in a study of blood T cell repertoires in COVID-19. Repertoires were generated with immunoSEQ multiplex PCR, while TCRdb's copy carries only in-frame clones and drops some. This repertoire shows about 180,000 clones, approximately 80% found once; its top ten account for about 15%. Source material: PBMCs or T cells enriched from blood (not recorded which). These receptors originate from a man aged 55 to 69 who had been exposed to COVID-19.

The V gene is TRBV19, the J gene TRBJ2-7; 12 nucleotides align to TRBD2. With V trimmed by 3 bases and J by 6 bases, 9 bases remained unmatched. Germline V CDR1 and CDR2: LNHDA, SQIVND (reference sequence). The CDR3 extends over 16 amino acids. CDR3 residues: CASSIPGLAGRIEQYF. The CDR3 nucleotides read TGTGCCAGTAGTATTCCCGGACTAGCGGGACGGATCGAGCAGTACTTC.

The chain joins TRBV10-2 to TRBJ1-5; TRBD1 agrees at 8 bases. This CDR3 is built from 15 residues. V gave up 0 bases and J gave up 5 bases; unmatched junction bases: 3. The germline gives CDR1 WSHSY, CDR2 SAAADI. The CDR3 region is CASSESTGEDQPQHF. DNA of the CDR3: TGCGCCAGCAGTGAGTCGACAGGGGAGGATCAGCCCCAGCATTTT.

This sequence joins TRBV5-8 and TRBJ2-7, with TRBD1 matching 8 bases. The CDR3 contains 16 residues. Germline V gene data show CDR1 as SGHTS and CDR2 as YDEGEE. The junction had 7 bases not matched to a gene; V was cut back by 0 bases and J by 2 bases. CDR3 coding DNA: TGTGCCAGCAGCTTGGCCCAGGACAGGGCACCCTACGAGCAGTACTTC. Translated, it gives CASSLAQDRAPYEQYF.

The J gene is TRBJ2-7, the V gene TRBV27, with 7 bases aligning to TRBD2. Germline lookup yields CDR1 MNHEY and CDR2 SMNVEV (reference sequence). The CDR3 sequence is 14 residues long. V dropped 0 bases and J dropped 5; count of bases not matched to a gene: 4. In DNA form, the CDR3 reads TGTGCCAGCAGTTTATCGCGCGGGAGTGACGAGCAGTACTTC. Translation: CASSLSRGSDEQYF.

The chain links TRBV4-1 to TRBJ2-4; TRBD2 aligns across 14 bases. Germline V gene data show CDR1 as MGHRA and CDR2 as YSYEKL. This CDR3 contains 16 residues. Trimming cost V 5 bases and J 5 bases; bases outside gene matches: 5. The CDR3 loop is CASSGGLAGVENIQYF. For the CDR3, the DNA is TGCGCCAGCAGCGGGGGACTAGCGGGAGTTGAAAACATTCAGTACTTC.

This clone has just a few counts. The chain combines TRBV19 with TRBJ1-3; no clear D gene. Germline V gene lookup returns CDR1 LNHDA and CDR2 SQIVND (reference sequence). This CDR3 is 14 amino acids long. V dropped 3 bases and J dropped 0 bases, with 6 bases sitting between them. The CDR3 DNA reads as TGTGCCAGTAGTATCCAGTCCTCTGGAAACACCATATATTTT. The encoded protein is CASSIQSSGNTIYF.

This chain joins TRBV19 and TRBJ2-2; 8 nucleotides line up with TRBD2. This CDR3 is 16 amino acids long. From germline, CDR1 is LNHDA and CDR2 SQIVND (reference sequence). V trimming: 0 bases; J trimming: 6 bases; junction bases outside the gene matches: 6. CDR3 region: CASSIDQGTRAGELFF. DNA of the CDR3: TGTGCCAGTAGTATAGATCAGGGGACTAGGGCCGGGGAGCTGTTTTTT.

The chain links TRBV21-1 to TRBJ2-1; the table's D call TRBD2 went unverified against the DNA. TRBV21-1 is flagged as a pseudogene. This CDR3 comprises 13 residues. The CDR3 nucleotides are TGTGCCAGCAGCATCGGGACTTCCAATGAGCAGTTCTTC. Translated: CASSIGTSNEQFF.

This chain joins TRBV5-6 and TRBJ1-2; TRBD1 agrees at 7 bases. The CDR3 covers 14 residues. Germline V gene data show CDR1 as SGHDT and CDR2 as YYEEEE. V lost 3 bases to trimming and J lost 2 bases; unmatched junction nucleotides: 4. This CDR3 is CASSSGQPNYGYTF. CDR3 nucleotides: TGTGCCAGCAGCTCGGGACAGCCAAACTATGGCTACACCTTC.

This clone has a handful of counts. The CDR3 DNA is TGTGCCAGCAGTTTTGGCAGGGGAAAAGAGCAGTACTTC. This translates into CASSFGRGKEQYF. The rearrangement uses TRBV28 and TRBJ2-7; weak D call: TRBD1 (6 bases). The CDR3 loop spans 13 amino acids. CDR1 is MDHEN, CDR2 SYDVKM, per germline. V dropped 3 bases and J dropped 7 bases, with 13 bases sitting between them.

The CDR3 DNA is TGTGCCAGCAGAGGGGGCACAGATACGCAGTATTTT. This gives the protein CASRGGTDTQYF. The V and J genes are TRBV7-3 and TRBJ2-3; D might be TRBD1 (5 bases). V lost 6 bases to trimming and J lost 1 base, with 5 bases between them. Per the germline V gene, CDR1 is SGHTA and CDR2 is FQGTGA. CDR3 size: 12 residues.

V and J are TRBV6-5 and TRBJ2-1; possible D gene TRBD2, 6 bases. The V and J ends lost 6 bases and 8 bases respectively, with 20 bases between them. The CDR3 is 15 residues long. Germline V gene lookup returns CDR1 MNHEY and CDR2 SVGAGI. For the CDR3, the DNA is TGTGCCAGCAGGCCCGAGGGGTACCCGGGGGATGAGCAGTTCTTC. Protein: CASRPEGYPGDEQFF.

The chain is built from TRBV29-1 and TRBJ2-3; D may be TRBD2 (5 bases). This CDR3 has 10 residues. Germline V gene data show CDR1 as SQVTM and CDR2 as ANQGSEA. V was shortened by 4 bases and J by 11 bases, with 10 bases between the two germline ends. CDR3 nucleotide sequence: TGCAGCGTTGGCGGGCTTTGGCAGTATTTT. Protein: CSVGGLWQYF.

The chain has TRBV5-6 and TRBJ2-7; TRBD1 aligns across 7 bases. CDR1 and CDR2 (germline): SGHDT, YYEEEE. J lost 0 bases, V lost 1 base, and 4 bases had no gene match. This CDR3 is built from 15 residues. CDR3 DNA sequence: TGTGCCAGCAGCTTGTGGGGACAGCGCTCCTACGAGCAGTACTTC. Amino acid sequence: CASSLWGQRSYEQYF.

The chain couples TRBV6-5 to TRBJ1-1; TRBD1 is a possible D gene (5 bases). The ends were cut back, 6 bases at V and 5 bases at J, with 13 bases in the middle. The CDR3 is 13 amino acids. Germline V CDR1 and CDR2: MNHEY, SVGAGI. The CDR3 is CASRINGGTEAFF. The DNA for the CDR3 is TGTGCCAGCAGAATCAACGGGGGGACTGAAGCTTTCTTT.

This clone was observed once. The chain joins TRBV12-3 or TRBV12-4 to TRBJ1-2; possible D gene TRBD1, 5 bases. This CDR3 is 13 amino acids long. V shed 3 bases and J shed 7 bases, with 12 bases lying between them. CDR3 in DNA: TGTGCCAGCAGTTTGGCGGGGGGAATTGGCTACACCTTC. Translated, it gives CASSLAGGIGYTF.

V usage is TRBV14 and J usage is TRBJ2-7; the match to TRBD2 covers 7 bases. The germline V gene has CDR1 SGHDN and CDR2 FVKESK. This CDR3 comprises 16 residues. V trimming: 3 bases; J trimming: 5 bases; junction bases outside the gene matches: 13. The CDR3 DNA reads TGTGCCAGCAGCCACCCCTGGGGCGGGAGCAAGGACGAGCAGTACTTC. It is translated as CASSHPWGGSKDEQYF. The full variable domain, in which reference TRBV14 and TRBJ2-7 provide the parts outside the CDR3, is EAGVTQFPSHSVIEKGQTVTLRCDPISGHDNLYWYRRVMGKEIKFLLHFVKESKQDESGMPNNRFLAERTGGTYSTLKVQPAELEDSGVYFCASSHPWGGSKDEQYFGPGTRLTVT.